This T cell receptor (beta chain) was retrieved from a study of cytomegalovirus exposure and HLA in healthy donors. The study, taken as a whole, reports: In a later analysis, roughly 17,000 TCR beta sequences were associated with HLA alleles at 0.05 false discovery rate. Owing to their indistinguishability, certain V segments, notably TRBV6-2 and TRBV6-3, were excluded. One cluster of highly shared sequence variants probably arose as a sequencing artifact. Investigators reported around 150 TCR beta chains as tied to cytomegalovirus.

The CDR3 has 15 amino acids. The V end lost 5 bases, the J end lost 0 bases, and 13 bases lay between the germline ends. From germline, CDR1 is SGHTA and CDR2 FQGNSA. PCR primers comprised 60 Vbeta and 13 Jbeta primers. Here immunoSEQ multiplex PCR was the method, and the copy in TCRdb shows in-frame clones only, minus some. The table has 100,000 or so clones, roughly 76% seen once. This clone appeared a single time. No antigen is known for it. The sample consisted of PBMCs. The rearrangement links TRBV7-2 to TRBJ1-2, with D maybe TRBD1 (6 bases). The TCR originated in a man aged 35-49 years in good health and CMV-seronegative. As DNA, the CDR3 is TGTGCCAGCAGCCCCCGACAGGCATCTAACTATGGCTACACCTTC. It encodes CASSPRQASNYGYTF.